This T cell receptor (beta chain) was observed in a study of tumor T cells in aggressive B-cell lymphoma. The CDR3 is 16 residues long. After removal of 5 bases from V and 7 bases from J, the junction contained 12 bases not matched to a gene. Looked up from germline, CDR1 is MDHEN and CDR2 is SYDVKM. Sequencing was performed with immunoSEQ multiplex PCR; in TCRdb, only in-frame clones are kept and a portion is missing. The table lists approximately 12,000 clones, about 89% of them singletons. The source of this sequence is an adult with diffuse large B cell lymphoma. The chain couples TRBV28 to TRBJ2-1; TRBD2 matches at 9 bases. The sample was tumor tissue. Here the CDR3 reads CASSRLTSGSRNEQFF. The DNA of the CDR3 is TGTGCCAGCAGTCGATTGACTAGCGGATCACGGAATGAGCAGTTCTTC.